The 32 T cell receptor beta chains reported below all come from one sample, sequenced in a study of cytomegalovirus exposure and HLA in healthy donors. 60 Vbeta and 13 Jbeta primers were used in PCR. This table comes from immunoSEQ multiplex PCR, and its TCRdb copy is limited to in-frame clones, with some not included. The data hold tens of thousands of clones, with around four fifths observed a single time. Sequences were obtained from PBMCs. The receptors originated from a male donor in good health and CMV-seronegative.

The chain employs TRBV11-3 and TRBJ2-5, with 10 bases identical to TRBD1. V lost 5 bases and J lost 1; bases outside the gene matches: 4. Germline lookup yields CDR1 SGHNT and CDR2 YENEEA. This CDR3 is 15 amino acids long. CDR3 amino acids: CASSTRTGGQETQYF. The CDR3 DNA follows: TGTGCCAGCAGCACGAGGACAGGGGGCCAAGAGACCCAGTACTTC.

This chain connects TRBV11-2 to TRBJ2-7, with 9 bases matching TRBD1. Per the germline V gene, CDR1 is SGHAT and CDR2 is FQNNGV. V lost 1 base and J lost 1; bases outside the gene matches: 2. The CDR3 covers 15 residues. CDR3 residues: CASSLGGTGSYEQYF. CDR3 nucleotide sequence: TGTGCCAGCAGCTTAGGCGGGACAGGGTCCTACGAGCAGTACTTC.

The rearrangement uses TRBV7-9 and TRBJ2-6; a weak D match, TRBD2 (6 bases). V shed 6 bases and J shed 0 bases, with 18 bases lying between them. The CDR3 is made up of 18 amino acids. Germline V gives CDR1 SEHNR, CDR2 FQNEAQ (reference sequence). The CDR3 DNA reads TGTGCCAGCAGTTCCCCCGGGACTGCCGGCTCTGGGGCCAACGTCCTGACTTTC. It is translated as CASSSPGTAGSGANVLTF. The variable domain in full, with the rest retrieved from reference TRBV7-9 and TRBJ2-6, is DTGVSQNPRHKITKRGQNVTFRCDPISEHNRLYWYRQTLGQGPEFLTYFQNEAQLEKSRLLSDRFSAERPKGSFSTLEIQRTEQGDSAMYLCASSSPGTAGSGANVLTFGAGSRLTVL.

V usage is TRBV14 and J usage is TRBJ1-2; D unresolved. From germline, CDR1 is SGHDN and CDR2 FVKESK. CDR3 size: 17 residues. V was cut by 8 bases and J by 1 base, with 23 bases left in between. The chain's CDR3 is CASGLLRADQFNYGYTF. The CDR3 nucleotides are TGTGCCAGCGGCCTCCTGCGGGCAGACCAATTTAACTATGGCTACACCTTC.

The chain has TRBV28 and TRBJ1-5, with 7 nucleotides matching TRBD1. V shed 8 bases and J 6 bases; nucleotides not matched to a gene: 10. Germline CDR1 MDHEN, CDR2 SYDVKM. This CDR3 comprises 14 residues. The CDR3 here is CASASGGSGQPQHF. CDR3 bases: TGTGCCAGCGCGTCAGGGGGGTCGGGTCAGCCCCAGCATTTT.

This chain connects TRBV6-4 to TRBJ1-1; TRBD1 might be the D (6 bases). Germline V gene data show CDR1 as MRHNA and CDR2 as SNTAGT. Trimming pared 6 bases from V and 5 bases from J, leaving 19 bases between. CDR3 length: 15 residues. The CDR3 DNA sequence: TGTGCCAGCAGAACCCAGACAGGTTGGGGGACTGAAGCTTTCTTT. This translates into CASRTQTGWGTEAFF.

The chain uses TRBV6-5 and TRBJ2-3; TRBD1 agrees at 7 bases. Germline CDR1 and CDR2: MNHEY and SVGAGI. The CDR3 has 15 residues. The V segment lost 0 bases and the J segment 3 bases; nucleotides outside the gene matches: 3. This CDR3 is CASSYSGGRTDTQYF. The CDR3 nucleotides read TGTGCCAGCAGTTACTCAGGGGGCCGGACAGATACGCAGTATTTT.

V usage is TRBV6-5 and J usage is TRBJ1-2, with 9 bases aligning to TRBD1. J lost 7 bases, V lost 10 bases, and 7 bases had no gene match. This CDR3 is built from 12 residues. Germline assignment: CDR1 MNHEY and CDR2 SVGAGI. The CDR3 protein is CATRTGEGGYTF. The CDR3 bases are TGTGCCACCAGGACAGGGGAGGGTGGCTACACCTTC.

This clone was counted a single time. This chain uses TRBV28 with TRBJ2-3; 9 nucleotides line up with TRBD1. The CDR3 loop spans 17 amino acids. Trimming took 3 bases from V and 2 from J; bases not matched to a gene: 9. Germline loops: CDR1 MDHEN, CDR2 SYDVKM. The CDR3, as DNA: TGTGCCAGCAGTTTTTCCGAAGGGACAGGGACCACAGATACGCAGTATTTT. Protein: CASSFSEGTGTTDTQYF.

The table lists this clone with a few counts. The chain uses TRBV9 and TRBJ1-1; TRBD1 might be the D (6 bases). Trimming pared 0 bases from V and 0 bases from J, leaving 12 bases between. This CDR3 spans 16 amino acids. The germline gives CDR1 SGDLS, CDR2 YYNGEE. CDR3 DNA: TGTGCCAGCAGCGTAGGCTGGGGGCAGATGAACACTGAAGCTTTCTTT. The encoded protein is CASSVGWGQMNTEAFF.

The chain combines TRBV11-3 with TRBJ2-2; 9 bases are a match to TRBD1. This CDR3 is built from 16 residues. The J segment lost 1 base and the V segment lost 1 base, leaving 1 base of the junction unmatched. Per the germline V gene, CDR1 is SGHNT and CDR2 is YENEEA. CDR3 amino acids: CASSLGTGVNTGELFF. Here the CDR3 DNA reads TGTGCCAGCAGCTTAGGGACAGGGGTGAACACCGGGGAGCTGTTTTTT.

A single count supports this clone. The CDR3 DNA follows: TGTGCCAGCAGTTTAGGCGGTGGGGGGGCTAACTATGGCTACACCTTC. The encoded protein is CASSLGGGGANYGYTF. The chain carries TRBV28 and TRBJ1-2; D may be TRBD1 (5 bases). The CDR3 is made up of 16 amino acids. The V end lost 2 bases, the J end lost 0 bases, and 13 bases lay between the germline ends. Germline V lookup: CDR1 MDHEN, CDR2 SYDVKM.

The chain couples TRBV6-1 to TRBJ1-6, with 7 bases fitting TRBD1. The CDR3 loop spans 14 amino acids. The J segment lost 10 bases and the V segment lost 6 bases, leaving 9 bases of the junction unmatched. Germline V gene data show CDR1 as MNHNS and CDR2 as SASEGT. The DNA of the CDR3 is TGTGCCAGCAGAGCCCGACAGGGCGGCTCACCCCTCCACTTT. Translation: CASRARQGGSPLHF.

In this sample, this clone turned up once. V usage is TRBV27 and J usage is TRBJ1-1, with 8 bases that match TRBD1. CDR3 length: 15 residues. The junction had 7 bases not matched to a gene; V was cut back by 6 bases and J by 1 base. Germline V gene data show CDR1 as MNHEY and CDR2 as SMNVEV (reference sequence). CDR3 nucleotide sequence: TGTGCCAGCAGCTTCTCCGGGACAGGGAACACTGAAGCTTTCTTT. Translation: CASSFSGTGNTEAFF.

V gene TRBV28 combines with J gene TRBJ1-4, with 7 bases that match TRBD1. The germline CDR1 and CDR2 sequences are MDHEN and SYDVKM. V shed 6 bases and J 7 bases; nucleotides not matched to a gene: 8. The CDR3 is made up of 14 amino acids. In DNA, the CDR3 is TGTGCCAGCAGGGGACAGATCGGTAGTGAAAAACTGTTTTTT. This sequence encodes CASRGQIGSEKLFF.

This clone has just one count. V is TRBV28 and J is TRBJ1-2; 9 positions match TRBD1. V shed 5 bases, J shed 7 bases, and the junction held 8 bases outside the gene matches. From germline, CDR1 is MDHEN and CDR2 SYDVKM. The CDR3 extends over 14 amino acids. CDR3 sequence (DNA): TGTGCCAGCAGTCCTGGGGACAGGGACGGTGGCTACACCTTC. Translation gives CASSPGDRDGGYTF.

The V and J genes are TRBV4-3 and TRBJ2-3; 8 bases match TRBD2. Germline V gives CDR1 LGHNA, CDR2 YSLEER. The CDR3 runs 16 residues. The trim removed 2 bases at V and 1 base at J, leaving 5 bases unmatched. The CDR3 DNA follows: TGCGCCAGCAGCCAATCCCTAGCGGGCGGCACAGATACGCAGTATTTT. It translates to CASSQSLAGGTDTQYF.

The chain employs TRBV2 and TRBJ2-7; weak D call: TRBD1 (5 bases). Trimming pared 6 bases from V and 2 bases from J, leaving 11 bases between. The CDR3 spans 13 residues. Germline assignment: CDR1 SNHLY and CDR2 FYNNEI. The CDR3 nucleotides are TGTGCCAGCAGGGCCGACAGTACCTACGAGCAGTACTTC. This sequence encodes CASRADSTYEQYF.

V is TRBV18 and J is TRBJ1-6; maybe TRBD1 (5 bases). Germline values: CDR1 KGHSH, CDR2 LQKENI. Trimming stripped 4 bases from V and 10 bases from J, with 11 bases between. This CDR3 contains 13 residues. The CDR3, as DNA: TGTGCCAGCTCACTGGACAATGAGTCACCCCTCCACTTT. It translates to CASSLDNESPLHF.

V is TRBV28 and J is TRBJ1-2, with 8 bases lining up with TRBD1. Germline CDR1 and CDR2: MDHEN and SYDVKM. After removal of 3 bases from V and 6 bases from J, the junction contained 9 bases not matched to a gene. The CDR3 runs 15 residues. CDR3 sequence (DNA): TGTGCCAGCAGTTTCGCCGGGACAGGTACCGATGGCTACACCTTC. This encodes CASSFAGTGTDGYTF.

The chain couples TRBV6-1 to TRBJ2-7; no firm D call. The germline V gene has CDR1 MNHNS and CDR2 SASEGT. The V gene lost 6 bases and the J gene lost 3 bases, with 18 bases spanning the gap. The CDR3 is 15 amino acids. CDR3 region: CASSYRESRSYEQYF. The CDR3 DNA reads as TGTGCCAGCAGCTATAGAGAATCCCGGAGCTACGAGCAGTACTTC.

The V and J genes are TRBV9 and TRBJ1-1; 9 bases align to TRBD1. Trimming at V came to 3 bases and at J to 1 base, leaving 7 bases not matched to a gene. CDR3 length: 16 residues. Germline loops: CDR1 SGDLS, CDR2 YYNGEE. As DNA, the CDR3 is TGTGCCAGCAGCGCAGCGATGGGACAGGGGAACACTGAAGCTTTCTTT. Translation: CASSAAMGQGNTEAFF.

CDR3 loop: CASSVRPSGGQETQYF. The CDR3 nucleotides are TGTGCCAGCAGCGTAAGGCCTAGCGGGGGCCAAGAGACCCAGTACTTC. This rearrangement joins TRBV9 to TRBJ2-5; 10 nucleotides agree with TRBD2. Germline V lookup: CDR1 SGDLS, CDR2 YYNGEE. This CDR3 is built from 16 residues. The V and J ends lost 1 base and 1 base, in that order; junction bases with no gene match: 4.

The chain carries TRBV5-4 and TRBJ1-2; TRBD1 matches 7 bases. The CDR3 is 13 amino acids. With V trimmed by 3 bases and J by 6 bases, 5 bases remained unmatched. Germline CDR1 is SGHNT and CDR2 is YYREEE (reference sequence). The DNA of the CDR3 is TGTGCCAGCAGCTGGCGACAGGGAGATGGCTACACCTTC. Residues: CASSWRQGDGYTF.

J is TRBJ1-5 and V is TRBV6-5, with TRBD1 identical over 7 bases. Trimming took 7 bases from V and 3 from J; bases not matched to a gene: 6. Germline V gives CDR1 MNHEY, CDR2 SVGAGI. This CDR3 is 14 amino acids long. CDR3 coding DNA: TGTGCCAGCAAGACACAGGGGATCAATCAGCCCCAGCATTTT. This gives the protein CASKTQGINQPQHF.

The chain carries TRBV7-6 and TRBJ1-1; no clear D. The CDR3 contains 13 residues. Trimming stripped 5 bases from V and 7 bases from J, with 14 bases between. Germline CDR1 reads SGHVS; CDR2 reads FNYEAQ. CDR3 sequence: CASSPELNDEAFF. In DNA form, the CDR3 reads TGTGCCAGCAGCCCTGAGCTTAACGATGAAGCTTTCTTT.

This CDR3 is CASSPGLAGGFEQYF. The CDR3 nucleotides read TGTGCCAGCAGCCCGGGACTAGCGGGAGGCTTCGAGCAGTACTTC. This chain joins TRBV7-9 and TRBJ2-7; the match to TRBD2 covers 15 bases. The CDR3 runs 15 residues. V shed 5 bases and J 6 bases; nucleotides not matched to a gene: 5. CDR1 and CDR2 (germline): SEHNR, FQNEAQ (reference sequence). The full variable domain, with the rest looked up from reference TRBV7-9 and TRBJ2-7, is DTGVSQNPRHKITKRGQNVTFRCDPISEHNRLYWYRQTLGQGPEFLTYFQNEAQLEKSRLLSDRFSAERPKGSFSTLEIQRTEQGDSAMYLCASSPGLAGGFEQYFGPGTRLTVT.

The V and J genes are TRBV27 and TRBJ1-3; D perhaps matches TRBD1 (6 bases). Germline assignment: CDR1 MNHEY and CDR2 SMNVEV (reference sequence). CDR3 length equals 14 residues. V shed 10 bases and J shed 2 bases, with 15 bases lying between them. The CDR3 coding sequence is TGTGCCACAAAACAGGGTAACGCTGGAAACACCATATATTTT. Its translation is CATKQGNAGNTIYF.

The J gene is TRBJ1-2, the V gene TRBV27; D remains unclear. Looked up from germline, CDR1 is MNHEY and CDR2 is SMNVEV (reference sequence). V was shortened by 2 bases and J by 0 bases, with 7 bases between the two germline ends. This CDR3 region has 14 residues. Here the CDR3 reads CASSLTRANYGYTF. The DNA for the CDR3 is TGTGCCAGCAGTTTAACCCGAGCTAACTATGGCTACACCTTC.

The rearrangement uses TRBV6-1 and TRBJ2-7, with 7 nucleotides matching TRBD1. This CDR3 region has 14 residues. J gave up 3 bases and V 11 bases, and 13 bases lay outside the gene matches. Germline CDR1 reads MNHNS; CDR2 reads SASEGT. The CDR3 bases are TGTGCCGGCGGCCGGGACAGTATCTACTACGAGCAGTACTTC. It is translated as CAGGRDSIYYEQYF.

A few counts support this clone. The V gene is TRBV15, the J gene TRBJ1-5; TRBD1 matches 7 bases. V dropped 1 base and J dropped 7; count of bases not matched to a gene: 13. The germline CDR1 and CDR2 sequences are LNHNV and YYDKDF (reference sequence). CDR3 size: 17 residues. The CDR3 sequence: CATSRAQEGARRQPQHF. CDR3 bases: TGTGCCACCAGCAGAGCTCAGGAGGGGGCACGAAGGCAGCCCCAGCATTTT.

The V and J genes are TRBV28 and TRBJ2-7, with 8 positions matching TRBD1. This CDR3 has 14 amino acids. The V segment lost 6 bases and the J segment 0 bases; nucleotides outside the gene matches: 4. Germline assignment: CDR1 MDHEN and CDR2 SYDVKM. CDR3 loop: CASRSTGASYEQYF. The CDR3 DNA sequence: TGTGCCAGCAGGTCGACAGGGGCCTCCTACGAGCAGTACTTC.